This TCR beta chain is from a study of T cell responses to AZD1222 COVID-19 vaccine (dated by TCRdb to the early 2020s). Some background on the complete study: TCR sequencing covered roughly 230 trial participants: about 210 given two doses of AZD1222 and approximately 25 given two doses of MenACWY control vaccine. Trial participants were enrolled into age subgroups of 18-55, 56-69 and 70-plus years, which contained around 150, 29 and 61 TCR-sequenced participants, respectively.

Reading the germline V gene (reference sequence) gives CDR1 LNHDA and CDR2 SQIVND. The CDR3 numbers 15 residues from cysteine through phenylalanine. Only the CDR3 DNA is retained, 45 bases long and in frame from the first base. A distance of 14 bases separates the germline ends of V and J, which lose 6 bases and 2 bases respectively. The time point tag for this specimen amounts to: about 28 days (+/-7) after the second vaccine dose. AZD1222 recipients whose second dose came at about 4 weeks and those whose second dose came at about 12 weeks were combined into one group, since spike-specific TCR depth and breadth did not differ between the two schedules. Vaccinee samples came from UK trials COV001 and COV002, including a single-blind randomized controlled phase 2/3 trial of AZD1222 (ChAdOx1 nCoV-19) in healthy adults. For TCRbeta chain sequencing, PBMC samples from trial participants were taken at day 0 and at day 28 after the second dose.

The CDR3 regions of human TCRbeta chains were subjected to immunosequencing. Under the source paper's analysis protocol: TCRs in the repertoires were compared against a reference library of SARS-CoV-2-specific TCRs that had been generated with the MIRA antigen-specificity platform. Breadth was defined as the fraction of unique TCRs that were SARS-CoV-2-associated. Depth was defined as the fraction of total T cells that were SARS-CoV-2-associated. Using the MIRA data, every spike-specific TCR was mapped to the spike region that the TCR reacted to and assigned to either a CD4 or a CD8 class. Log10-transformed breadth and depth values were compared by one-way ANOVA with Sidak's multiple comparisons tests. This immuneACCESS table, as held by TCRdb, lists in-frame sequences with V and J called but not all clones. Of the missing ones, under half trace to an unresolved V gene in checked studies; the others have no known cause. That table supplies the V and J calls and clone size; D and trimming were determined from the DNA. Recorded for this sample are approximately 100,000 clones; about nine tenths of them occurred a single time. 5.4% of the sample rests with the top ten.

The full study reports these points: Conclusions about previously exposed vaccinees are limited because only six or seven AZD1222 recipients were SARS-CoV-2 seropositive at baseline. In the small 56-69-year group, the increase in depth fell short of significance, most likely because of low power. The vaccine-associated CD4 TCRs covered the entire spike protein, and the dominant responses fell in regions 160-218 and 743-854. Because no day 14 peak-response samples were available, repertoires were characterized only after the peak T cell response. Nearly half of unique spike-specific TCRs reportedly recognized epitopes outside regions mutated in the B.1.351 and B.1.1.7 variants. Participants were mostly white British, with more females than males. The authors suggested clonal diversity may have been underestimated. After two AZD1222 doses, both the breadth and the depth of spike-specific TCRs were significantly higher than at day 0 and than in MenACWY recipients.

A remark on this clone: Its cognate antigen has yet to be identified. Base quality data are lacking; no much larger clone is found one base away.

The sample was peripheral blood, taken 28 days after the second AZD1222 dose. The sequence was obtained from an adult who received the AZD1222 COVID-19 vaccine. The chain is encoded by TRBV19 joined to TRBJ1-5, and TRBD1 may be the D gene, going by 5 matching bases. The CDR3 protein sequence reads: CASSLQVLGNQPQHF. At the DNA level, the sequence is TGTGCCAGTAGCCTACAGGTGCTGGGCAATCAGCCCCAGCATTTT.